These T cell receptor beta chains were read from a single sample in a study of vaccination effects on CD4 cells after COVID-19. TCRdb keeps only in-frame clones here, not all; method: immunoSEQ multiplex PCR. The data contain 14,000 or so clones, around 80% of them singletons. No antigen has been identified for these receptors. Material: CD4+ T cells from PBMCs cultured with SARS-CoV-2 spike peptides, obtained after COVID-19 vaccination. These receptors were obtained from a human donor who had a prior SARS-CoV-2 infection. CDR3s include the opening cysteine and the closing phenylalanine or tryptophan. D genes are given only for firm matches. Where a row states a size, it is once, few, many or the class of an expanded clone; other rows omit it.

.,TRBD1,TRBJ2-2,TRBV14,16,CASSRGRGGDGGELFF,TGTGCCAGCAGCAGGGGACGAGGGGGCGACGGCGGGGAGCTGTTTTTT
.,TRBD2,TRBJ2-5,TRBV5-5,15,CASSRLAGGSETQYF,TGTGCCAGCAGCCGACTAGCGGGAGGTTCAGAGACCCAGTACTTC
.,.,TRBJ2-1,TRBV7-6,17,CASSLYPSEIKNNEQFF,TGTGCCAGCAGCTTATATCCTAGCGAGATAAAAAACAATGAGCAGTTCTTC
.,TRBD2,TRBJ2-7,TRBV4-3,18,CASSQDRGTSGPSYEQYF,TGCGCCAGCAGCCAAGATAGAGGGACTAGCGGGCCCTCCTACGAGCAGTACTTC
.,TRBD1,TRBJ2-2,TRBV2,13,CAIDRGRTGELFF,TGTGCGATCGACAGGGGACGGACCGGGGAGCTGTTTTTT
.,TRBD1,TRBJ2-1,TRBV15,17,CATSSGTGIESYNEQFF,TGTGCCACCAGCAGTGGGACAGGGATTGAGTCCTACAATGAGCAGTTCTTC
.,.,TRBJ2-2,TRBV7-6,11,CASGHTGELFF,TGTGCCAGCGGACACACCGGGGAGCTGTTTTTT
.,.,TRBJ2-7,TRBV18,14,CASSPPGVMYEQYF,TGTGCCAGCTCACCACCTGGCGTGATGTACGAGCAGTACTTC
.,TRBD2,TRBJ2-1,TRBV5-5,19,CASSYRSGRFPILRNEQFF,TGTGCCAGCAGCTATAGAAGCGGGAGATTTCCGATACTCAGAAATGAGCAGTTCTTC
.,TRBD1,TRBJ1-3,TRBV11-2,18,CASSLWTGGWNSGNTIYF,TGTGCCAGCAGCTTATGGACAGGGGGTTGGAACTCTGGAAACACCATATATTTT
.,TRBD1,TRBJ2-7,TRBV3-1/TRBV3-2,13,CASRRQGSYEQYF,TGTGCCAGCAGAAGACAGGGATCCTACGAGCAGTACTTC
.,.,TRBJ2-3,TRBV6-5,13,CASKGPSTDTQYF,TGTGCCAGCAAGGGACCTAGCACAGATACGCAGTATTTT
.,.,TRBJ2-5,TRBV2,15,CASSDRGSSSETQYF,TGTGCCAGCAGTGACAGGGGATCTAGCTCGGAGACCCAGTACTTC
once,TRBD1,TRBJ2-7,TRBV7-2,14,CASSLLGQGYEQYF,TGTGCCAGCAGCTTACTCGGACAGGGCTACGAGCAGTACTTC